The clone carrying this T cell receptor (beta chain) came up a few times. Its antigen remains unidentified. CDR1 is SGHDN, CDR2 FVKESK, per germline. CDR3 size: 14 residues. Trimming took 3 bases from V and 4 from J, leaving 12 bases between them. Individual cDNA molecules received unique molecular identifiers in the library. Original processing notes: The number of TCRs in each sample had a median of approximately 95,000 and spanned about 23,224 to 690,600. TCRdb reprocessed the 5' RACE reads via MiXCR and lists one record per CDR3 protein. It is TCRdb's table, rather than the study itself, that gives the V and J calls and clone size. The table lists roughly 82,000 distinct CDR3 sequences, around a sixth of them singletons, with about 6.8% in the top ten. These data originate in a study of human T cells and chemical hapten exposure. Study-wide background: It was small differences in pooled library volume that mainly caused per-sample TCR yields to vary. General study findings and limits: High-frequency TCRs, those above 1 in 1000, stayed the same after DPC sensitization.

Total RNA was extracted from unfractionated whole blood. The chain joins TRBV14 to TRBJ2-5; D is unclear. The source of this sequence is a female donor in good health. In nucleotides, the CDR3 is TGTGCCAGCAGCCAGCGGTCGTTTTCAGAGACCCAGTACTTC. Its translation is CASSQRSFSETQYF.